Given below is one T cell receptor (beta chain) in context. This sample was included in a study of T cell changes during pregnancy in multiple sclerosis. This table comes from immunoSEQ multiplex PCR, and its TCRdb copy is limited to in-frame clones, with some not included. The data show 30,000 or so clones, 80% to 90% seen once. The CDR3 length is 13 residues. V lost 3 bases and J 6 bases, leaving 13 bases between the germline ends. Germline V gene sequence: CDR1 SGDLS, CDR2 YYNGEE. The receptor was derived from a female donor with multiple sclerosis, enrolled in a pregnancy study. The sample was CD8+ T cells from peripheral blood mononuclear cells, taken in the third trimester of pregnancy. J is TRBJ2-7 and V is TRBV9; no reliable D call. The CDR3 sequence: CASSGPPPGEQYF. CDR3 nucleotides: TGTGCCAGCAGCGGACCTCCCCCGGGCGAGCAGTACTTC.